Listed here are 2 T cell receptor beta chains from one sample, sequenced in a study of blood T cell repertoires in COVID-19. The data were produced by immunoSEQ multiplex PCR, yet TCRdb's version contains in-frame clones alone and is incomplete. The table includes roughly 260,000 clones, approximately 85% detected once. The sequencing sample was made of peripheral blood. Source of these receptors: an older woman with acute or convalescent COVID-19.

The rearrangement uses TRBV6-5 and TRBJ1-1, with D possibly matching TRBD1 (6 bases). V lost 2 bases and J lost 8, with 12 bases in between. Germline values: CDR1 MNHEY, CDR2 SVGAGI. The CDR3 spans 13 residues. The CDR3 bases are TGTGCCAGCAGTTACCCCGGGACATTCGAAGCTTTCTTT. It encodes CASSYPGTFEAFF.

The V gene is TRBV2, the J gene TRBJ1-1; 10 bases are shared with TRBD1. The CDR3 length is 14 residues. V dropped 2 bases and J dropped 4; count of bases not matched to a gene: 1. Germline CDR1 is SNHLY and CDR2 is FYNNEI. Here the CDR3 reads CASSERTGGTEAFF. The CDR3 region has the DNA TGTGCCAGCAGTGAACGGACAGGGGGCACTGAAGCTTTCTTT.